This T cell receptor beta chain was recovered during a study of blood T cell repertoires in COVID-19. Study information: Both acute and convalescent COVID-19 samples were obtained from the United States, Italy and Spain. PBMCs, B-cell-depleted T cells, or T cells were the source of the cDNA or gDNA that made up the material.

The CDR3 is 15 residues long. The J segment lost 6 bases and the V segment lost 4 bases, leaving 7 bases of the junction unmatched. Germline CDR1 and CDR2: SGDLS and YYNGEE. Authors' data handling: The authors estimated nucleated cell counts from reference gene primer amplification. Clones were sequenced by immunoSEQ multiplex PCR, and TCRdb holds only the in-frame ones, with some missing. That table gives V, J and clone size, and the DNA gave D and trimming. The profile shows about 260,000 clones, about 85% of them singletons. This clone was seen a single time. Sequences were obtained from peripheral blood. The chain combines TRBV9 with TRBJ1-6, with 7 positions matching TRBD1. This sequence was found in a man between 60 and 75 years old with acute or convalescent COVID-19. This chain's CDR3 is CASSRDSGLNSPLHF. The CDR3, as DNA: TGTGCCAGCAGCCGGGACAGTGGGCTTAATTCACCCCTCCACTTT.